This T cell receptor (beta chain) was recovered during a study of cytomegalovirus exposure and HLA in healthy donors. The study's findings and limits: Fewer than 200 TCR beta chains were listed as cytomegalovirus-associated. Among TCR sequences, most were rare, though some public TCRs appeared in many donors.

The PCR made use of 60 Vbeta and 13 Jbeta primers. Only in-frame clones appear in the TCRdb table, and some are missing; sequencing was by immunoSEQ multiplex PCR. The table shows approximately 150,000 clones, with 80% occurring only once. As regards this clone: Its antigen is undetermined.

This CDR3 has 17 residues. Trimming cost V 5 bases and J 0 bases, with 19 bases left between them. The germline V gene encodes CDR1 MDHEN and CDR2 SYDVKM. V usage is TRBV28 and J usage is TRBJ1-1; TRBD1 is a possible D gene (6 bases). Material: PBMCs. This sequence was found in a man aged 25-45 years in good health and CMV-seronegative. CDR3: CASSPRQVSWMNTEAFF. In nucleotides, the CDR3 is TGTGCCAGCAGTCCCCGACAGGTCAGTTGGATGAACACTGAAGCTTTCTTT.